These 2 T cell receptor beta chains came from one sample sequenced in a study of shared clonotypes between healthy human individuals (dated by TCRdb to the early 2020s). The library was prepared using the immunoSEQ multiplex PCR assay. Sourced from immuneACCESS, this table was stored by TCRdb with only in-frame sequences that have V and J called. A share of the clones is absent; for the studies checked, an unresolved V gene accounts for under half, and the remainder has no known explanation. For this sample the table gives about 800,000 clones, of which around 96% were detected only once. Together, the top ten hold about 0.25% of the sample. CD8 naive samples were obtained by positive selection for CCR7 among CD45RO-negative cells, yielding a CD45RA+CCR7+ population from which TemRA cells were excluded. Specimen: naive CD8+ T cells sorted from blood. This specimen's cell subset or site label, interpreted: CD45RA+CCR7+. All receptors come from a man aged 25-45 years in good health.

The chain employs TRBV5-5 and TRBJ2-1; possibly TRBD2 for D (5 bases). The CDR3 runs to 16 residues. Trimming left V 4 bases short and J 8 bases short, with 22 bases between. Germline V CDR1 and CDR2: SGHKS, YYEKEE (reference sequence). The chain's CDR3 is CASSDLTTGSADEQFF. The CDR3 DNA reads TGTGCCAGCAGCGACCTTACTACGGGGAGTGCTGATGAGCAGTTCTTC.

CDR3 loop: CASSLRTDNEQFF. For the CDR3, the DNA is TGTGCCAGCAGCTTACGGACGGACAATGAGCAGTTCTTC. The chain recombines TRBV7-7 with TRBJ2-1; D ambiguous. Between the trimmed V and J ends, which lost 2 bases and 5 bases, there was a span of 7 bases. Germline lookup yields CDR1 SSHAT and CDR2 FNYEAQ (reference sequence). This CDR3 contains 13 residues.